The 4 T cell receptor beta chains given below trace back to one sample, sequenced in a study of radiation and T cells in renal cell carcinoma. Profiling relied on immunoSEQ multiplex PCR, and the TCRdb table lists in-frame clones only, not all of them. The table lists about 65,000 clones, just over 75% of them singletons. Documented time point: blood 2 weeks post-SBRT. As for treatment: 15 Gy SBRT to primary tumor, nephrectomy 4 weeks later. The sequenced sample was blood, obtained from a patient whose treatment included radiotherapy and nephrectomy. The receptors shown here come from a man between 60 and 75 years old with renal cell carcinoma.

The chain couples TRBV19 to TRBJ1-4, with 8 bases aligning to TRBD1. J was trimmed by 8 bases and V by 7 bases; bases with no gene match: 6. CDR1 and CDR2 (germline): LNHDA, SQIVND (reference sequence). The CDR3 is 13 amino acids. The CDR3 sequence: CASKADRDEKLFF. CDR3 sequence (DNA): TGTGCCAGTAAGGCGGACAGGGACGAAAAACTGTTTTTT.

The rearrangement links TRBV30 to TRBJ1-1, with 7 bases matching TRBD1. In germline, CDR1 is GTSNPN, CDR2 SVGIG (reference sequence). This CDR3 is 15 amino acids long. V shed 2 bases and J 4 bases; nucleotides not matched to a gene: 10. CDR3 loop: CAWSPTGTVSTEAFF. The CDR3, as DNA: TGTGCCTGGAGTCCCACAGGGACAGTGAGCACTGAAGCTTTCTTT.

J is TRBJ2-7 and V is TRBV27, with TRBD1 matching 9 bases. Germline assignment: CDR1 MNHEY and CDR2 SMNVEV (reference sequence). V lost 3 bases to trimming and J lost 4 bases; unmatched junction nucleotides: 1. This CDR3 spans 13 amino acids. The CDR3 bases are TGTGCCAGCAGTTTGGGGACAGGGTACGAGCAGTACTTC. This encodes CASSLGTGYEQYF.

This clone occurred a few times. The chain recombines TRBV9 with TRBJ2-5, with TRBD2 matching over 12 bases. The CDR3 loop spans 14 amino acids. Germline loops: CDR1 SGDLS, CDR2 YYNGEE. V shed 2 bases, J shed 5 bases, and the junction held 1 base outside the gene matches. This chain's CDR3 is CASSVTSGSETQYF. The CDR3 region has the DNA TGTGCCAGCAGCGTGACTAGCGGGAGCGAGACCCAGTACTTC.